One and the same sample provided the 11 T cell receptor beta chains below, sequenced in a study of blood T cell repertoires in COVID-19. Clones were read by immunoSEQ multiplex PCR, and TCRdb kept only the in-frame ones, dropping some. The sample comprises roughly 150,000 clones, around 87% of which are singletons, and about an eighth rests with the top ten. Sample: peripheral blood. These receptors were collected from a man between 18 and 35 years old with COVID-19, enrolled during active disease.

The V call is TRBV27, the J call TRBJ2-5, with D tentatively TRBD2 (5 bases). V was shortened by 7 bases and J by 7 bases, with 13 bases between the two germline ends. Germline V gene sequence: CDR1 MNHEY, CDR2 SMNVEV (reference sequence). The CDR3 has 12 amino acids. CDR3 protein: CASTDLRGTQYF. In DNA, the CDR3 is TGTGCCAGCACAGATCTCCGGGGGACCCAGTACTTC.

The DNA of the CDR3 is TGTGCCAGCAGTTACGGTACACAGGGGGCCGGAAAACTGTTTTTT. It codes for CASSYGTQGAGKLFF. This chain uses TRBV6-2 or TRBV6-3 with TRBJ1-4, with 9 bases fitting TRBD1. Germline CDR1 is MNHEY and CDR2 is SVGEGT. The trim removed 2 bases at V and 10 bases at J, leaving 8 bases unmatched. CDR3 length: 15 residues.

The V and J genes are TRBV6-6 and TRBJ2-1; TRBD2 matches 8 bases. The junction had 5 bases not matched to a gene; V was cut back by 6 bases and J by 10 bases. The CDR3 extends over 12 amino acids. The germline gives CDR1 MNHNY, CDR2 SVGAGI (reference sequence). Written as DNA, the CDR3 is TGTGCCAGCAGCGGACTAGCTTCCGAGCAGTTCTTC. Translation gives CASSGLASEQFF.

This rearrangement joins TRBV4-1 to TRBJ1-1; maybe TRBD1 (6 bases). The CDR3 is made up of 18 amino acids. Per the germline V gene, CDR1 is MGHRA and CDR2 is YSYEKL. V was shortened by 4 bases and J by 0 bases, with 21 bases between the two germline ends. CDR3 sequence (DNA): TGCGCCAGCAGCCTCCGGACGCTGATAGGGGGTATGAACACTGAAGCTTTCTTT. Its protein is CASSLRTLIGGMNTEAFF.

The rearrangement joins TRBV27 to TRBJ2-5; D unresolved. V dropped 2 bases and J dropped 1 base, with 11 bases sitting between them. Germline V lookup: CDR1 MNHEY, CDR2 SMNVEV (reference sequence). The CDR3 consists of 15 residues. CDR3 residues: CASSLRRGFQETQYF. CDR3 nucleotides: TGTGCCAGCAGTTTAAGGAGAGGATTCCAAGAGACCCAGTACTTC.

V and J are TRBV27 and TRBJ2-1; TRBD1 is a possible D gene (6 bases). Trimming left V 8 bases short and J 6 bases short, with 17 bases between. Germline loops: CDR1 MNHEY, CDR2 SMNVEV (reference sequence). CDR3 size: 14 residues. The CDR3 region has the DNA TGTGCCAGCCGCTCCCCTCTCAGGGGCAATGAGCAGTTCTTC. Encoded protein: CASRSPLRGNEQFF.

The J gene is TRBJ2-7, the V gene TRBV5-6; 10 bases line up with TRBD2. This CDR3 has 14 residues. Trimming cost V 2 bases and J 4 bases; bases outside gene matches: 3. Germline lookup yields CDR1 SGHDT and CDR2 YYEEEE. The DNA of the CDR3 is TGTGCCAGCAGCTTTGGGACTAGCGCGTACGAGCAGTACTTC. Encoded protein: CASSFGTSAYEQYF.

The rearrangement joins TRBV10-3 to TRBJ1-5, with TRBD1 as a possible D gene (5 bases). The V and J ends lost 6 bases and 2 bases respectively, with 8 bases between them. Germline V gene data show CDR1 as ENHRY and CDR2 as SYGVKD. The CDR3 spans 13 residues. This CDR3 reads CAIRGDGNQPQHF. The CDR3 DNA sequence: TGTGCCATCAGAGGGGATGGCAATCAGCCCCAGCATTTT.

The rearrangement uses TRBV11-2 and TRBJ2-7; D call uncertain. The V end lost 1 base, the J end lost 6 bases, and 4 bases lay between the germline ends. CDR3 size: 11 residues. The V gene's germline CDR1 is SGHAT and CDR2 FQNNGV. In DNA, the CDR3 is TGTGCCAGCAGCTTAGCCTCCGAGCAGTACTTC. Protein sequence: CASSLASEQYF.

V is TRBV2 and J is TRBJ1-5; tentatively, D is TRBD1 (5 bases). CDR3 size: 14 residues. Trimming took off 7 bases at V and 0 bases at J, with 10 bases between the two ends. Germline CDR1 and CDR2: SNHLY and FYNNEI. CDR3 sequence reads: CASKTDYSNQPQHF. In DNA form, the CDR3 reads TGTGCCAGCAAGACAGATTATAGCAATCAGCCCCAGCATTTT.

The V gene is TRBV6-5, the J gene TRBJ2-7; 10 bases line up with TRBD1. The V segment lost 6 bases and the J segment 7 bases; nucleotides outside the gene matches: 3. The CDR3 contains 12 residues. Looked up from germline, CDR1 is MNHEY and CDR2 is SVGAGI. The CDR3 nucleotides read TGTGCCAGCAGACTGGGACAGGGGGAGCAGTACTTC. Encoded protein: CASRLGQGEQYF.